These T cell receptor beta chains were read from a single sample in a study of T cell responses to AZD1222 COVID-19 vaccine. Sequencing used immunoSEQ multiplex PCR; TCRdb keeps in-frame clones, though not all of them. The repertoire holds approximately 120,000 clones, with around 90% as singletons. The starting material was peripheral blood, obtained on day 0 of AZD1222 vaccination. These receptors were taken from an adult in good health. Each CDR3 is given with its conserved first and last residue. D genes are given only for firm matches. Rows may omit the clone size; those that give it use once, few, many or a size class.

DNA,CDR3,D,V,size,J,length
TGTGCCAGCAGCATAATAACAGGGATTTATCAGTTCTTC,CASSIITGIYQFF,-,TRBV7-9,-,TRBJ2-1,13
TGTGCCAGCTCACCACCTCACCAGTACGAGCAGTACTTC,CASSPPHQYEQYF,-,TRBV18,-,TRBJ2-7,13
TGTGCCAGCAGTGGATCCCCGAATGAGCAGTTCTTC,CASSGSPNEQFF,-,TRBV27,-,TRBJ2-1,12
TGTGCCAGCAGGCGGGGACTAGCAGGCTACGAGCAGTACTTC,CASRRGLAGYEQYF,TRBD2,TRBV13,-,TRBJ2-7,14
TGTGCCAGCACCAGTGACTCCTACGAGCAGTACTTC,CASTSDSYEQYF,-,TRBV11-2,-,TRBJ2-7,12
TGCGCCAGCTCAACCCTCCGGGACACCACCTACGAGCAGTACTTC,CASSTLRDTTYEQYF,-,TRBV4-1,-,TRBJ2-7,15
TGTGCCAGCAGTATACTAGCGTGGGAGACCCAGTACTTC,CASSILAWETQYF,TRBD2,TRBV7-3,-,TRBJ2-5,13
TGCGCCAGCAGCCAAGAGGCTAGGCAGGGGGCAATTCGTTCACCCCTCCACTTT,CASSQEARQGAIRSPLHF,TRBD1,TRBV4-3,few,TRBJ1-6,18
TGTGCCAGCAGTGACCCGGAGATATTTGGCCGAGACAGCATAGGTCAGCCCCAGCATTTT,CASSDPEIFGRDSIGQPQHF,-,TRBV2,-,TRBJ1-5,20
TGTGCCAGCAGTATTGCCTCCCTTTCATACGAGCAGTACTTC,CASSIASLSYEQYF,-,TRBV27,-,TRBJ2-7,14
TGTGCCAGTAGTAAGACGGGGGTAGGGGAGACCCAGTACTTC,CASSKTGVGETQYF,-,TRBV19,-,TRBJ2-5,14
TGTGCCAGCAGTACGCTGACTGACAGTCTTAACCCTATCATAGGCATCAAAGTCATCAGCCCTTGCCATTTT,CASSTLTDSLNPIIGIKVISPCHF,-,TRBV28,-,TRBJ1-5,24
TGTGCCAGCAGCCCCTCCGGGACTAGCGGGGGTAGCACAGATACGCAGTATTTT,CASSPSGTSGGSTDTQYF,TRBD2,TRBV13,-,TRBJ2-3,18
TGTGCCAGCAGCCATGAGTCGGGGCGATATGGCTACACCTTC,CASSHESGRYGYTF,-,TRBV7-2,-,TRBJ1-2,14
TGTGCCAGCAGTTTAGGTCCCTCCTACGAGCAGTACTTC,CASSLGPSYEQYF,-,TRBV12-3/TRBV12-4,-,TRBJ2-7,13
TGTGCCAGCAGCTTCGTCCCAGGGGCGGGATCCTACGAGCAGTACTTC,CASSFVPGAGSYEQYF,-,TRBV11-3,-,TRBJ2-7,16
TGTGCCAGCAGTCTGTTCGGGCGGACCTACGAGCAGTACTTC,CASSLFGRTYEQYF,-,TRBV6-2/TRBV6-3,-,TRBJ2-7,14
TGTGCCAGCAGGGGATCCCACACCGGGGAGCTGTTTTTT,CASRGSHTGELFF,-,TRBV9,-,TRBJ2-2,13
TGTGCCACCAGTGCTTTGTCTGGCGGGGAGCTGTTTTTT,CATSALSGGELFF,-,TRBV24-1,-,TRBJ2-2,13
TGTGCCATCAGTGAAACGGGACCCTCCGTGGAGCAGTACTTC,CAISETGPSVEQYF,-,TRBV10-3,-,TRBJ2-7,14
TGTGCCAGCAGCTCTCTGGTGAACACTGAAGCTTTCTTT,CASSSLVNTEAFF,-,TRBV13,-,TRBJ1-1,13
TGTGCCAGCAGTTTCGGCAGTGGGACCGGGGAGCTGTTTTTT,CASSFGSGTGELFF,-,TRBV27,-,TRBJ2-2,14
TGTGCCAGCAGAATCACAGGGAACTCTGGAAACACCATATATTTT,CASRITGNSGNTIYF,-,TRBV27,-,TRBJ1-3,15
TGTGCCACTACGACAGGGGCGGGTGGCTACACCTTC,CATTTGAGGYTF,TRBD1,TRBV10-3,-,TRBJ1-2,12
TGTGCCAGCAGTTTAAGGGGACAGGGGGTGGGTGAGCAGTTCTTC,CASSLRGQGVGEQFF,TRBD1,TRBV28,-,TRBJ2-1,15
TGTGCCAGCAGCGAGAACAGGCTGAACACCGGGGAGCTGTTTTTT,CASSENRLNTGELFF,-,TRBV7-3,-,TRBJ2-2,15
TGTGCCAGCAGCCAAGAACAGGGGTTTAGCTCCTACGAGCAGTACTTC,CASSQEQGFSSYEQYF,TRBD1,TRBV4-2,-,TRBJ2-7,16
TGTGCCAGCAGCCCCAATCCTGGCACTGAAGCTTTCTTT,CASSPNPGTEAFF,-,TRBV27,-,TRBJ1-1,13
TGTGCCATCAGTGAGTCAAGCGGGGCCTCCTACGAGCAGTACTTC,CAISESSGASYEQYF,TRBD2,TRBV10-3,-,TRBJ2-7,15
TGTGCCAGCAGTTACGGGGGGGCAACTAATGAAAAACTGTTTTTT,CASSYGGATNEKLFF,-,TRBV6-5,-,TRBJ1-4,15
TGTGCCAGCAGCTTAGAGGGGCACGGTGAAAAACTGTTTTTT,CASSLEGHGEKLFF,-,TRBV7-9,-,TRBJ1-4,14
TGCGCCAGCAGCCAAGACCGGGTCCCTATCTTCTATGGCTACACCTTC,CASSQDRVPIFYGYTF,-,TRBV4-3,once,TRBJ1-2,16
TGTGCCACCAGTGATTTGGACGGGCACACCGGGGAGCTGTTTTTT,CATSDLDGHTGELFF,-,TRBV24-1,few,TRBJ2-2,15
TGCGCCAGCAGCTTTTCCTTGGGGTCTCAAGAGACCCAGTACTTC,CASSFSLGSQETQYF,-,TRBV5-1,-,TRBJ2-5,15
TGTGCCAGCAGCTTGAGGGCGTCGTATACTGAAGCTTTCTTT,CASSLRASYTEAFF,-,TRBV11-2,few,TRBJ1-1,14
TGTGCCAGCAGTTTTGACAGGGTATACAATGAGCAGTTCTTC,CASSFDRVYNEQFF,TRBD1,TRBV28,-,TRBJ2-1,14
TGTGCCAGCAGCTTAGGGCTTAACGAGCAGTACTTC,CASSLGLNEQYF,-,TRBV5-4,-,TRBJ2-7,12
TGTGCCAGCAGCGTAGAAATAGCGAATAGGGACGAGCAGTACTTC,CASSVEIANRDEQYF,-,TRBV9,-,TRBJ2-7,15
TGTGCCAGCAGCCAGGACAGAAGTGATGGCTACACCTTC,CASSQDRSDGYTF,-,TRBV5-6,-,TRBJ1-2,13
TGTGCCAGTAGTCAGGGCAGGGGGCGGACAGATACGCAGTATTTT,CASSQGRGRTDTQYF,TRBD1,TRBV19,-,TRBJ2-3,15